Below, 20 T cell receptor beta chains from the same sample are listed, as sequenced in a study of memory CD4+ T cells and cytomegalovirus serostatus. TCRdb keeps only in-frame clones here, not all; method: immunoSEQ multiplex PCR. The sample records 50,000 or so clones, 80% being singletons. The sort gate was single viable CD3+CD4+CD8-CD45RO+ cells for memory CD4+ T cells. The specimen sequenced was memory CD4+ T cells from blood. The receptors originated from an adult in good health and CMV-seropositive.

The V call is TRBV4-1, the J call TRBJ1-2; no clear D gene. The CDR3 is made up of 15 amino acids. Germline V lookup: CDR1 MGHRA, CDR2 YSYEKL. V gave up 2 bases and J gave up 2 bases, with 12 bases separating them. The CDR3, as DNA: TGCGCCAGCAGCCAATACCCGGAGAGCAACTATGGCTACACCTTC. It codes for CASSQYPESNYGYTF.

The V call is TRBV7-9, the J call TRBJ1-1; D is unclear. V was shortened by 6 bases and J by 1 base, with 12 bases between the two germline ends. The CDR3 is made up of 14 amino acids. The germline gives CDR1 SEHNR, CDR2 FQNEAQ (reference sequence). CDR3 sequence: CASRYQPPNTEAFF. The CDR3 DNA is TGTGCCAGCAGATACCAGCCGCCGAACACTGAAGCTTTCTTT.

In DNA, the CDR3 is TGTGCCAGCAGCTCACCCGGGGGGCGGAATGGCTACACCTTC. Translation gives CASSSPGGRNGYTF. The J gene is TRBJ1-2, the V gene TRBV11-2; D is perhaps TRBD1 (6 bases). CDR1 is SGHAT and CDR2 is FQNNGV in the germline V gene. V gave up 4 bases and J gave up 6 bases, with 15 bases separating them. The CDR3 spans 14 residues. Based on the CDR3 plus reference TRBV11-2 and TRBJ1-2, the full variable domain is EAGVAQSPRYKIIEKRQSVAFWCNPISGHATLYWYQQILGQGPKLLIQFQNNGVVDDSQLPKDRFSAERLKGVDSTLKIQPAKLEDSAVYLCASSSPGGRNGYTFGSGTRLTVV.

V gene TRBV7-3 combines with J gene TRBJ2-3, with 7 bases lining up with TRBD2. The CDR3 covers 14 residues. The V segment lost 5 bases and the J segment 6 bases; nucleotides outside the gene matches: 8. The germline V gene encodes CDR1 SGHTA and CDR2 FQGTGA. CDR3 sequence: CASSPGEGSDTQYF. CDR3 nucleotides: TGTGCCAGCAGCCCGGGGGAGGGGTCCGATACGCAGTATTTT.

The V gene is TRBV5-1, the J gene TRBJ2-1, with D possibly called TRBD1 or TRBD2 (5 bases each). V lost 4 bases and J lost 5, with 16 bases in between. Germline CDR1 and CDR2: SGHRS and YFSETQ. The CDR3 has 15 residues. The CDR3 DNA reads TGCGCCAGCAGCCTGGTACCGGGACCAAACAATGAGCAGTTCTTC. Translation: CASSLVPGPNNEQFF.

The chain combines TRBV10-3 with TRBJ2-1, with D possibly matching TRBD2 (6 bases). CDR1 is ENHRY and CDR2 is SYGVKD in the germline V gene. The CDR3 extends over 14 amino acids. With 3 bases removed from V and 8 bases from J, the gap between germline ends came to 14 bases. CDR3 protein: CAISDRGNRDEQFF. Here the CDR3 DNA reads TGTGCCATCAGTGATCGGGGGAATCGCGATGAGCAGTTCTTC.

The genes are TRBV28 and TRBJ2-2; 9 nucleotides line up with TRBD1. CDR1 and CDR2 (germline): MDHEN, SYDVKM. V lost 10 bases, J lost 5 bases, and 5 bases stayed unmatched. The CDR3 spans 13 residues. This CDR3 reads CAIPGQGTGELFF. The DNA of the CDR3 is TGTGCCATCCCAGGACAGGGGACCGGGGAGCTGTTTTTT. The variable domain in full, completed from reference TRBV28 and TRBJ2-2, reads DVKVTQSSRYLVKRTGEKVFLECVQDMDHENMFWYRQDPGLGLRLIYFSYDVKMKEKGDIPEGYSVSREKKERFSLILESASTNQTSMYLCAIPGQGTGELFFGEGSRLTVL.

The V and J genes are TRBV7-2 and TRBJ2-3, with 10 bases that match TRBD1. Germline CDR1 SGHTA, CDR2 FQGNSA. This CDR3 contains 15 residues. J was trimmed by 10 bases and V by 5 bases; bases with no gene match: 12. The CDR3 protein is CASSPHRDRGGPQYF. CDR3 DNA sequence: TGTGCCAGCAGCCCCCACCGGGACAGGGGCGGGCCGCAGTATTTT.

The CDR3 loop reads CASSRQAGVYEQYF. The CDR3 DNA is TGTGCCAGTAGTCGGCAGGCAGGGGTATACGAGCAGTACTTC. The chain combines TRBV19 with TRBJ2-7; weak D call: TRBD1 (6 bases). V was clipped by 5 bases and J by 4 bases, with 15 bases between them. The CDR3 extends over 14 amino acids. Looked up from germline, CDR1 is LNHDA and CDR2 is SQIVND (reference sequence).

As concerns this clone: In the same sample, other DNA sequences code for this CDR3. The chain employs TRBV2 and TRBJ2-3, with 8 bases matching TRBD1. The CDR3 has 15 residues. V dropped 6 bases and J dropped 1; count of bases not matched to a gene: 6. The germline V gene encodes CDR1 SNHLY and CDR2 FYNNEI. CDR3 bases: TGTGCCAGCAGCGGACAGGGATGGGGCACAGATACGCAGTATTTT. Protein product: CASSGQGWGTDTQYF. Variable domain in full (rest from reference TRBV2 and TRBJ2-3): EPEVTQTPSHQVTQMGQEVILRCVPISNHLYFYWYRQILGQKVEFLVSFYNNEISEKSEIFDDQFSVERPDGSNFTLKIRSTKLEDSAMYFCASSGQGWGTDTQYFGPGTRLTVL.

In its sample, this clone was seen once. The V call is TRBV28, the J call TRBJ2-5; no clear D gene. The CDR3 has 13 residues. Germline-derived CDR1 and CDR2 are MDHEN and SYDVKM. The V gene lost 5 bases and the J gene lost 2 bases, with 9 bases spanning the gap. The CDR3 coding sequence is TGTGCCAGCAGTCTAACCCCTCAAGAGACCCAGTACTTC. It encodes CASSLTPQETQYF.

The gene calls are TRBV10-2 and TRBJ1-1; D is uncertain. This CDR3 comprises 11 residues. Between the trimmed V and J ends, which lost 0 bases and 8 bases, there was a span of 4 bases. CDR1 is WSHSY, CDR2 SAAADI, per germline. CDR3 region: CASSESGEAFF. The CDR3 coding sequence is TGCGCCAGCAGTGAGTCGGGGGAAGCTTTCTTT.

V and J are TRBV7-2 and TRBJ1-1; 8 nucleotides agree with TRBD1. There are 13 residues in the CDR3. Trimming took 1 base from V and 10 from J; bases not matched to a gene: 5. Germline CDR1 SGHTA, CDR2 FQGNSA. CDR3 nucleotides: TGTGCCAGCAGCTTAGGACAGGGGAGCGTAGCTTTCTTT. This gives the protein CASSLGQGSVAFF.

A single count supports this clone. CDR3 coding DNA: TGTGCCAGCAGCCCTGGCCGGGACAGGGTTTCAGATACGCAGTATTTT. Protein sequence: CASSPGRDRVSDTQYF. J is TRBJ2-3 and V is TRBV7-2; 9 bases map to TRBD1. There are 16 residues in the CDR3. Germline V gene data show CDR1 as SGHTA and CDR2 as FQGNSA. After removal of 5 bases from V and 4 bases from J, the junction contained 10 bases not matched to a gene.

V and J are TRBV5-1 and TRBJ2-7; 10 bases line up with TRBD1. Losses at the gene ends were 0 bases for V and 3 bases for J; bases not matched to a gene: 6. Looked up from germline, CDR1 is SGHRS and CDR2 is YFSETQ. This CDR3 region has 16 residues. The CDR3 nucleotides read TGCGCCAGCAGCTTGGAAGGGACAGGGGTAGACTACGAGCAGTACTTC. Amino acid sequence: CASSLEGTGVDYEQYF.

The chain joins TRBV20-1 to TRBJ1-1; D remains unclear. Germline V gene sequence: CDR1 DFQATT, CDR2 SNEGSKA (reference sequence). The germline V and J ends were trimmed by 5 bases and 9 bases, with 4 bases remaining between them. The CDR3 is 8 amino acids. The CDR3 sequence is CSASQAFF. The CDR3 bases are TGCAGTGCTTCACAAGCTTTCTTT.

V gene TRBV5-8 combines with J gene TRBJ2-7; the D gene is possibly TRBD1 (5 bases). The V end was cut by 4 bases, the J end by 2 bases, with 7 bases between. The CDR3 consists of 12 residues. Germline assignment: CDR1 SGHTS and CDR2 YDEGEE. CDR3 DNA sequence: TGTGCCAGCAGCCAGGGAACCTACGAGCAGTACTTC. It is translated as CASSQGTYEQYF.

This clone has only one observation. This CDR3 reads CASSKADSYNEQFF. In DNA, the CDR3 is TGTGCCAGCAGCAAAGCGGACTCCTACAATGAGCAGTTCTTC. The V and J genes are TRBV21-1 and TRBJ2-1. TRBV21-1 is noted as a pseudogene. There are 14 residues in the CDR3.

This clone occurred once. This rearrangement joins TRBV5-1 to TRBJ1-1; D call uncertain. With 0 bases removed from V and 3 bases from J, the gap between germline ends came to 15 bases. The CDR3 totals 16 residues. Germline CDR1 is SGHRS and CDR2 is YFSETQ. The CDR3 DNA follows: TGCGCCAGCAGCTTGGCTCTGGTAGGAATTGACACTGAAGCTTTCTTT. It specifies CASSLALVGIDTEAFF.

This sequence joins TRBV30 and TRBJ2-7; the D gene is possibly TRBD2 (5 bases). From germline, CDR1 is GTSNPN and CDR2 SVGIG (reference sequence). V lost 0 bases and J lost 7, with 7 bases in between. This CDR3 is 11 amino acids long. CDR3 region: CAWSVSGEQYF. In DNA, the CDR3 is TGTGCCTGGAGTGTCTCGGGGGAGCAGTACTTC.